What follows describes a single TCR beta chain. V was shortened by 3 bases and J by 6 bases, with 11 bases between the two germline ends. The CDR3 sequence is 12 residues long. Germline-derived CDR1 and CDR2 are GTSNPN and SVGIG (reference sequence). The entry originates in a study of blood T cell repertoires in COVID-19. The method was immunoSEQ multiplex PCR; TCRdb's version includes in-frame clones alone and lacks a portion of them. The sample includes 250,000 to 350,000 clones, roughly 90% of them seen just once. Sequencing input: PBMCs or T cells enriched from blood (not recorded which). This rearrangement joins TRBV30 to TRBJ1-2; D uncertain. This clonotype was sampled from a woman aged 30 to 39 who had recovered from COVID-19. DNA for the CDR3: TGTGCCTGGAGCGGCGGGGTTGATGGCTACACCTTC. Its protein product is CAWSGGVDGYTF.